The 24 T cell receptor beta chains in this list originate from one sample, sequenced in a study of human T cells and chemical hapten exposure (dated by TCRdb to about 2021). Libraries were constructed by RACE. For sequencing, a NextSeq 500 was employed. TCRdb reprocessing: public reads trimmed at Q25 with fastp, clones called with MiXCR, in-frame beta chains kept. Rows are combined by CDR3 protein, so each entry shows the most common genes and DNA. Recorded for this sample are about 94,000 distinct CDR3 sequences; about 9.6% of them occurred a single time. Clones ranked in the top ten supply about 2% of the sample. The sample's time point label, decoded: patch test 2, 6 weeks after DPC sensitization. Explained via the paper, the treatment or condition label denotes: therapeutic diphenylcyclopropenone sensitization with weekly scalp DPC. This sample comprised whole blood, obtained in connection with sensitization to the hapten diphenylcyclopropenone (DPC). The receptor source for this set is a woman aged 40-49 years with alopecia areata. Some clones in this sample may be carry-over from other donors' samples.

This clonotype has just a few counts. This sequence joins TRBV20-1 and TRBJ2-1; 8 nucleotides line up with TRBD2. J gave up 5 bases and V 5 bases, and 8 bases lay outside the gene matches. This CDR3 has 14 residues. Looked up from germline, CDR1 is DFQATT and CDR2 is SNEGSKA (reference sequence). CDR3 amino acids: CSAPSGSTNNEQFF. The CDR3 DNA follows: TGCAGTGCTCCAAGCGGGAGTACAAACAATGAGCAGTTCTTC.

A single count supports this clonotype. At one end the junction does not follow the germline gene, possibly because of a read error. The chain links TRBV19 to TRBJ2-7; 10 positions match TRBD2. Germline V lookup: CDR1 LNHDA, CDR2 SQIVND (reference sequence). There are 14 residues in the CDR3. CDR3 in amino acids: CASSKLAGSYGQYF. The CDR3, as DNA: TGTGCCAGTAGTAAACTAGCGGGGTCCTACGGGCAGTACTTC.

This clonotype was seen ten or more times. This rearrangement joins TRBV29-1 to TRBJ1-5; TRBD1 aligns across 8 bases. This CDR3 region has 13 residues. After removal of 5 bases from V and 5 bases from J, the junction contained 5 bases not matched to a gene. Germline assignment: CDR1 SQVTM and CDR2 ANQGSEA. CDR3 nucleotide sequence: TGCAGCGTTTGGTCGACAGGGGATCAGCCCCAGCATTTT. Amino acids: CSVWSTGDQPQHF.

The table lists this clonotype with many counts. The rearrangement uses TRBV28 and TRBJ1-1; D is perhaps TRBD1 (6 bases). V was clipped by 1 base and J by 6 bases, with 12 bases between them. CDR3 length equals 14 residues. CDR1 MDHEN and CDR2 SYDVKM come from the germline V gene. The CDR3 DNA sequence: TGTGCCAGCAGTTTATACCAGGGGTTGCCTGAAGCTTTCTTT. Amino acid sequence: CASSLYQGLPEAFF.

V gene TRBV4-2 combines with J gene TRBJ2-1, with 8 bases matching TRBD2. This CDR3 comprises 18 residues. With 4 bases clipped from V and 7 bases from J, the junction kept 18 bases outside the gene matches. Germline-derived CDR1 and CDR2 are LGHNA and YNFKEQ. The CDR3 DNA sequence: TGTGCCAGCAGCCGTCCTTGGGGCGGGACTAGGGCTCGGAATGAGCAGTTCTTC. Its protein is CASSRPWGGTRARNEQFF.

A remark on this clonotype: With a much larger clone just one base away, this may be a read error. This chain's CDR3 is CASRGYNEQFF. DNA of the CDR3: TGTGCCAGCAGGGGGTACAATGAGCAGTTCTTC. The rearrangement joins TRBV12-3 or TRBV12-4 to TRBJ2-1, with unresolved D. V shed 6 bases and J shed 4 bases, with 4 bases lying between them. The CDR3 spans 11 residues.

This clonotype was seen at least ten times. The chain joins TRBV19 to TRBJ1-6; D is possibly TRBD1 (5 bases). Per germline, CDR1 LNHDA and CDR2 SQIVND (reference sequence). Trimming left V 5 bases short and J 5 bases short, with 13 bases between. The CDR3 length is 15 residues. The DNA for the CDR3 is TGTGCCAGTAGTCTGGGGACGGCTCATAATTCACCCCTCCACTTT. Protein sequence: CASSLGTAHNSPLHF.

This clonotype was seen ten or more times. This rearrangement joins TRBV4-3 to TRBJ2-7, with 8 bases lining up with TRBD2. Germline V gene lookup returns CDR1 LGHNA and CDR2 YSLEER. Unmatched junction bases numbered 13, after V lost 2 bases and J lost 7 bases. This CDR3 has 16 amino acids. DNA of the CDR3: TGCGCCAGCAGCCAATATACGGGAGGGGCCACGGGAGAGCAGTACTTC. Translation: CASSQYTGGATGEQYF.

This clonotype appeared a few times. This chain connects TRBV29-1 to TRBJ1-2; D uncertain. Germline V gives CDR1 SQVTM, CDR2 ANQGSEA. This CDR3 comprises 12 residues. The V end lost 1 base, the J end lost 5 bases, and 8 bases lay between the germline ends. The CDR3 DNA is TGCAGCGTTGAAGGGACGACTTATGGCTACACCTTC. Translation: CSVEGTTYGYTF.

The genes are TRBV7-2 and TRBJ2-5, with D unclear. Germline loops: CDR1 SGHTA, CDR2 FQGNSA. Trimming pared 0 bases from V and 4 bases from J, leaving 9 bases between. The CDR3 contains 14 residues. This chain's CDR3 is CASSLAGLRETQYF. CDR3 in DNA: TGTGCCAGCAGCTTAGCAGGGCTTAGAGAGACCCAGTACTTC.

V usage is TRBV6-5 and J usage is TRBJ2-7; TRBD2 matches at 10 bases. Germline V lookup: CDR1 MNHEY, CDR2 SVGAGI. CDR3 length equals 16 residues. The ends lost 2 bases at V and 6 bases at J; junction bases unmatched: 10. The CDR3 sequence is CASSYRTSGRPIEQYF. Written as DNA, the CDR3 is TGTGCCAGCAGTTACCGGACTAGCGGCCGACCGATCGAGCAGTACTTC.

At least ten counts were recorded for this clonotype. The V and J genes are TRBV6-6 and TRBJ2-1, with 8 bases lining up with TRBD1. Per germline, CDR1 MNHNY and CDR2 SVGAGI (reference sequence). The V and J ends lost 2 bases and 2 bases, in that order; junction bases with no gene match: 2. This CDR3 has 15 residues. The CDR3 DNA follows: TGTGCCAGCAGTTACGAGGACAGGGCCTACAATGAGCAGTTCTTC. This sequence encodes CASSYEDRAYNEQFF.

The chain carries TRBV27 and TRBJ2-7; 10 bases are a match to TRBD1. The CDR3 runs 13 residues. The germline gives CDR1 MNHEY, CDR2 SMNVEV (reference sequence). Trimming at V came to 5 bases and at J to 3 bases, leaving 1 base not matched to a gene. CDR3 sequence (DNA): TGTGCCAGCAGTAGGACAGGGGGCTACGAGCAGTACTTC. Translation: CASSRTGGYEQYF.

This clonotype was recorded at least ten times. The chain joins TRBV18 to TRBJ1-1; 7 positions agree with TRBD1. Trimming at V came to 6 bases and at J to 4 bases, leaving 5 bases not matched to a gene. Per the germline V gene, CDR1 is KGHSH and CDR2 is LQKENI. The CDR3 runs to 13 residues. The CDR3 DNA sequence: TGTGCCAGCTCGGTCAGGGGGATCACTGAAGCTTTCTTT. This encodes CASSVRGITEAFF.

The rearrangement links TRBV28 to TRBJ1-3, with D hard to call. CDR1 and CDR2 (germline): MDHEN, SYDVKM. This CDR3 contains 15 residues. V lost 5 bases, J lost 0 bases, and 11 bases lay in between. In DNA, the CDR3 is TGTGCCAGCAGTGGCTGGCCGACCTCTGGAAACACCATATATTTT. This codes for CASSGWPTSGNTIYF.

This clonotype was seen ten or more times. The J gene is TRBJ2-1, the V gene TRBV4-1; D possibly corresponds to TRBD2 (8 bases). V shed 2 bases and J shed 6 bases, with 17 bases lying between them. The CDR3 is made up of 16 amino acids. The germline V gene has CDR1 MGHRA and CDR2 YSYEKL. CDR3 in amino acids: CASSQPAGGQLNEQFF. DNA of the CDR3: TGCGCCAGCAGCCAACCGGCGGGGGGACAGCTCAATGAGCAGTTCTTC.

As DNA, the CDR3 is TGTGCCAGCAGTTACCCCGGGACAGGATACAATGAGCAGTTCTTC. Its translation is CASSYPGTGYNEQFF. The chain carries TRBV6-2 or TRBV6-3 and TRBJ2-1; 8 bases are shared with TRBD1. This CDR3 is 15 amino acids long. V was clipped by 2 bases and J by 4 bases; unmatched bases: 4. Germline V gene sequence: CDR1 MNHEY, CDR2 SVGEGT.

This clonotype was seen a handful of times. CDR3 loop: CASSQRRGLAGGGTGELFF. DNA for the CDR3: TGTGCCAGCAGCCAAAGACGGGGACTAGCGGGAGGGGGCACCGGGGAGCTGTTTTTT. This chain connects TRBV5-4 to TRBJ2-2, with 16 bases aligning to TRBD2. CDR1 is SGHNT, CDR2 YYREEE, per germline (reference sequence). Losses at the gene ends were 4 bases for V and 4 bases for J; bases not matched to a gene: 10. The CDR3 runs 19 residues.

The chain joins TRBV6-4 to TRBJ2-1; D perhaps matches TRBD2 (6 bases). The CDR3 is made up of 15 amino acids. The V end lost 5 bases, the J end lost 4 bases, and 15 bases lay between the germline ends. Germline V CDR1 and CDR2: MRHNA, SNTAGT. CDR3 sequence: CASSRGNGEYNEQFF. The CDR3 DNA follows: TGTGCCAGCAGTCGCGGGAACGGGGAGTACAATGAGCAGTTCTTC.

The J gene is TRBJ2-7, the V gene TRBV14; TRBD1 agrees at 9 bases. Germline lookup yields CDR1 SGHDN and CDR2 FVKESK. This CDR3 contains 16 residues. V lost 4 bases to trimming and J lost 6 bases; unmatched junction nucleotides: 13. CDR3 region: CASSLHHRDRASEQYF. The CDR3 nucleotides are TGTGCCAGCAGCCTTCACCACCGGGACAGGGCGTCCGAGCAGTACTTC. The full variable domain, with the rest looked up from reference TRBV14 and TRBJ2-7, is EAGVTQFPSHSVIEKGQTVTLRCDPISGHDNLYWYRRVMGKEIKFLLHFVKESKQDESGMPNNRFLAERTGGTYSTLKVQPAELEDSGVYFCASSLHHRDRASEQYFGPGTRLTVT.

This clonotype occurred many times. The CDR3 protein is CASSRGQGYTEAFF. The DNA of the CDR3 is TGTGCCAGCAGCCGCGGACAGGGATACACTGAAGCTTTCTTT. This sequence joins TRBV3-1 and TRBJ1-1; the match to TRBD1 covers 8 bases. V shed 4 bases and J 3 bases; nucleotides not matched to a gene: 4. Germline-derived CDR1 and CDR2 are LGHDT and YNNKEL (reference sequence). CDR3 size: 14 residues.

This clonotype appeared many times. The chain uses TRBV2 and TRBJ2-3; 9 positions match TRBD2. The V and J ends lost 6 bases and 10 bases, in that order; junction bases with no gene match: 17. Germline loops: CDR1 SNHLY, CDR2 FYNNEI. This CDR3 comprises 16 residues. The CDR3 coding sequence is TGTGCCAGCAGCGCTATCGGGACTAGCAACGCAGTGGCGCAGTATTTT. It yields the protein CASSAIGTSNAVAQYF.

V usage is TRBV7-2 and J usage is TRBJ2-7, with 8 bases matching TRBD2. The CDR3 sequence is 19 residues long. The J segment lost 2 bases and the V segment lost 2 bases, leaving 17 bases of the junction unmatched. Germline V gene lookup returns CDR1 SGHTA and CDR2 FQGNSA. The DNA for the CDR3 is TGTGCCAGCAGCTTAAATGGGGGCGCACCTAGCGGGCCTGCCTACGAGCAGTACTTC. Encoded protein: CASSLNGGAPSGPAYEQYF.

This clonotype was seen more than once but under ten times. This chain joins TRBV7-2 and TRBJ2-5; TRBD1 aligns across 11 bases. The CDR3 loop spans 15 amino acids. V trimming: 5 bases; J trimming: 2 bases; junction bases outside the gene matches: 4. The germline gives CDR1 SGHTA, CDR2 FQGNSA. The CDR3 sequence: CASSPDRGRQETQYF. The CDR3 DNA follows: TGTGCCAGCAGCCCGGACAGGGGGCGGCAAGAGACCCAGTACTTC.